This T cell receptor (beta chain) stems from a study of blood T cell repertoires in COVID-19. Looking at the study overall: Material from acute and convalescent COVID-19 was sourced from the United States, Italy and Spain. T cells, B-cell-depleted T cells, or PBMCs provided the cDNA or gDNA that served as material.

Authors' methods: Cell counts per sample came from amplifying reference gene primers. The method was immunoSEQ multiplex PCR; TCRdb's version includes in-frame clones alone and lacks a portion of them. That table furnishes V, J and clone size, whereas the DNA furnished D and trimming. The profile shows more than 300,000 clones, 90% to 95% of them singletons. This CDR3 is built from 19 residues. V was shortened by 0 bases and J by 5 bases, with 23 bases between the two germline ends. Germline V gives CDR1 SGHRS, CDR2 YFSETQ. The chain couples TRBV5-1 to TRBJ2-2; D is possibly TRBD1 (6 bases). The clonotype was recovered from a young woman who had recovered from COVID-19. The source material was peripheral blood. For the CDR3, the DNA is TGCGCCAGCAGCTTGGCTGGGGGCGGGCGCCCTCGAGGGACCGGGGAGCTGTTTTTT. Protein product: CASSLAGGGRPRGTGELFF.